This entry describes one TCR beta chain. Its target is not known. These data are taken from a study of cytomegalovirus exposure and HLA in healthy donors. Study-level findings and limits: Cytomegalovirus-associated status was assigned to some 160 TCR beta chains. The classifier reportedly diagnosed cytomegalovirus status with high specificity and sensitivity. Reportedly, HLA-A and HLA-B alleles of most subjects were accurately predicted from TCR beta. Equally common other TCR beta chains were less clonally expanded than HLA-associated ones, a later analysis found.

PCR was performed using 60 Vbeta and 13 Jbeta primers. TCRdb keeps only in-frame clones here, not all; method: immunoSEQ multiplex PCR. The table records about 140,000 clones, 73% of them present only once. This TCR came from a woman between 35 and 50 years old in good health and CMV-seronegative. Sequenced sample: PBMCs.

In DNA form, the CDR3 reads TGTGCCAGCAGCCGCAGGGGGGATGTGACCCAGTACTTC. Protein sequence: CASSRRGDVTQYF. The V and J genes are TRBV11-2 and TRBJ2-5, with D perhaps TRBD1 (7 bases). This CDR3 contains 13 residues. V lost 5 bases, J lost 7 bases, and 14 bases lay in between. Germline values: CDR1 SGHAT, CDR2 FQNNGV.